The clone carrying this T cell receptor beta chain was counted at least ten times. Its antigen is unknown. This sample was taken from a study of early T cells in non-severe SARS-CoV-2 infection. Across the study: Sequenced bulk RNA came from whole blood that was unsorted, and chains were unpaired. Whole-study findings and limits: VDJdb matching skewed toward anti-spike CD8 responses, missing private and CD4 specificities.

The protocol attached unique molecular identifiers to individual cDNA molecules. TCRdb re-analysed the 5' RACE reads in MiXCR, keeping a single row per CDR3 protein. The sample consists of approximately 75,000 distinct CDR3 sequences, 4% to 6% of them appearing once. The ends were cut back, 6 bases at V and 5 bases at J, with 10 bases in the middle. The CDR3 loop spans 13 amino acids. This TCR was sampled from an adult who was a healthcare worker with PCR-confirmed SARS-CoV-2 infection or an uninfected control (not recorded which). The donor label of this sample is uncertain. The sequences come from whole blood, collected at baseline. The chain couples TRBV12-3 or TRBV12-4 to TRBJ1-4, with a weak D call TRBD1 (5 bases). CDR3 loop: CASSGGVNEKLFF. The CDR3 DNA sequence: TGTGCCAGCAGCGGGGGGGTCAATGAAAAACTGTTTTTT.